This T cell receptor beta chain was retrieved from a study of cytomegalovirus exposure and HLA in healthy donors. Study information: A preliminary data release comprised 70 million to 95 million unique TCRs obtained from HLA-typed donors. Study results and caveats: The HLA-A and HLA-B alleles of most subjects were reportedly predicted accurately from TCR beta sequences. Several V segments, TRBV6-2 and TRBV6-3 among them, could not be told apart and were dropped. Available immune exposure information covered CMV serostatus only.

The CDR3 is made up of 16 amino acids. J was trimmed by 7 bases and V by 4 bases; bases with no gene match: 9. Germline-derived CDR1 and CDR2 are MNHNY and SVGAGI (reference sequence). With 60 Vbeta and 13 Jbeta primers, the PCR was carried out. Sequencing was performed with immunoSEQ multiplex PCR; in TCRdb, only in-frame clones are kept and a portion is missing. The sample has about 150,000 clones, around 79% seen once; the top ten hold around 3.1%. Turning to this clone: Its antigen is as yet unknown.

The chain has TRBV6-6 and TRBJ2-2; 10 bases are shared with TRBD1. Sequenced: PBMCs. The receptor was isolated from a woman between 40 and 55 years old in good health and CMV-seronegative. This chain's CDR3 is CASSWGDRGPGGELFF. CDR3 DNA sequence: TGTGCCAGCAGTTGGGGTGACAGGGGGCCTGGCGGGGAGCTGTTTTTT.